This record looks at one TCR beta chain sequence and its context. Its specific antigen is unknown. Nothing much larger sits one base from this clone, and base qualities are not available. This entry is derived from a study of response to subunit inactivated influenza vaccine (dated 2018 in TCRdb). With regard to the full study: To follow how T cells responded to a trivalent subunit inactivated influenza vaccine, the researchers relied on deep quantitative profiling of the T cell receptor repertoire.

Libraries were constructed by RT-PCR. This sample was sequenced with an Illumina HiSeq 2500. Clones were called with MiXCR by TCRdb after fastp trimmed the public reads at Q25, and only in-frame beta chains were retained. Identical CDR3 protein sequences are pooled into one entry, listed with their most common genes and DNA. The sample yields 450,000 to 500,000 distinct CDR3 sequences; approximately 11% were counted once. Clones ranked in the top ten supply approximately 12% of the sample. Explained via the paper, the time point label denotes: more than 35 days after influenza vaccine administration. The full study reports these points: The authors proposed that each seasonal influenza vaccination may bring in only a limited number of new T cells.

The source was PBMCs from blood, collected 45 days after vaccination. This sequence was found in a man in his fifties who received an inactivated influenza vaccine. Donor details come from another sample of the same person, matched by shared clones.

The CDR3 in this case is CASRDSGLDEQYF. The DNA sequence follows: TGTGCCAGCAGGGACAGTGGGCTGGACGAGCAGTACTTC. The chain is encoded by TRBV6-2 or TRBV6-3 joined to TRBJ2-7, with TRBD1 perhaps the D gene, on 6 matching bases. From its cysteine to its phenylalanine, the CDR3 spans 13 amino acids. CDR3 DNA only is kept here, 39 bases in frame from base 1. According to the germline V gene, CDR1 reads MNHEY and CDR2 reads SVGEGT. Trimming removed 6 bases from V and 5 bases from J, leaving 14 bases between the germline ends.